The clone carrying this T cell receptor beta chain was detected only a few times. Its antigen is as yet unknown. This entry is derived from a study of T-cell memory formation after mild COVID-19. The V end lost 3 bases, the J end lost 0 bases, and 6 bases lay between the germline ends. The CDR3 has 15 residues. CDR1 is SGHTA and CDR2 is FQGTGA in the germline V gene. TCRdb recomputed calls from the 5' RACE reads with MiXCR, one row per CDR3 protein. The repertoire holds roughly 300,000 distinct CDR3 sequences, with approximately 8.4% as singletons. Study-level findings and limits: Later expanders leaned toward CD4+, whereas clones contracting from day 15 to 85 were balanced CD4/CD8.

Sequenced material: PBMCs or a T cell subset sorted from them (not recorded which). This TCR was sampled from a man aged 18 to 30 who had mild COVID-19 (a few samples of this study predate the infection). Cell type and time point are not known. The chain couples TRBV7-3 to TRBJ2-6; no clear D gene. The DNA of the CDR3 is TGTGCCAGCAGCTTTGGATTCTCTGGGGCCAACGTCCTGACTTTC. It specifies CASSFGFSGANVLTF.